A selection of T cell receptor beta chains follows, all from one sample in a study of blood T cell repertoires in COVID-19. Clones were sequenced by immunoSEQ multiplex PCR, and TCRdb holds only the in-frame ones, with some missing. The sample consists of under 250,000 clones, 85% of them appearing once. Source material: peripheral blood. Receptors were obtained from a woman in her sixties or seventies with active or convalescent COVID-19. CDR3s include the opening cysteine and the closing phenylalanine or tryptophan. D genes are given only for firm matches. The listing skips clone size in some rows; elsewhere it reads once, few, many or a size class.

V	size	length	J	D	DNA	CDR3
TRBV6-5	.	13	TRBJ2-1	.	TGTGCCAGCAGTTACCATGGACAGAATGAGCAGTTCTTC	CASSYHGQNEQFF
TRBV15	.	15	TRBJ2-1	.	TGTGCCACCAGCAGTAGCGTCACCCTAGGGAATGAGCAGTTCTTC	CATSSSVTLGNEQFF
TRBV2	once	14	TRBJ1-4	.	TGTGCCAGCAGTGAACAGACCGGAGGTGAAAAACTGTTTTTT	CASSEQTGGEKLFF
TRBV11-2	.	17	TRBJ2-3	TRBD2	TGTGCCAGCAGCTTAGATGGGGTAGCGGGACTCACAGATACGCAGTATTTT	CASSLDGVAGLTDTQYF
TRBV6-5	once	14	TRBJ2-2	.	TGTGCCAGCAGCACCAGAGGGGGAGCCGGGGAGCTGTTTTTT	CASSTRGGAGELFF
TRBV27	.	18	TRBJ2-6	.	TGTGCCAGCAGTTTAGTGGCAGGGGACTACTCTGGGGCCAACGTCCTGACTTTC	CASSLVAGDYSGANVLTF
TRBV5-1	.	16	TRBJ2-7	TRBD1	TGCGCCAGCAGCTTCCCCCTCGGGACAGGTTCCTACGAGCAGTACTTC	CASSFPLGTGSYEQYF
TRBV5-6	.	16	TRBJ2-7	TRBD2	TGTGCCAGCAGCTTGGGGCTGACTAGCGGGCTTTACGAGCAGTACTTC	CASSLGLTSGLYEQYF
TRBV5-1	.	17	TRBJ2-3	TRBD2	TGCGCCAGCAGGTGGGGCTTTTTGGCTAGCGGGAGAAATACGCAGTATTTT	CASRWGFLASGRNTQYF
TRBV7-6	.	15	TRBJ1-5	.	TGTGCCAGCAGCCCCTTTGGGGGCAGCAATCAGCCCCAGCATTTT	CASSPFGGSNQPQHF
TRBV2	.	15	TRBJ2-5	TRBD1	TGTGCCAGCAATCCGGGGACAGGGCTCCAAGAGACCCAGTACTTC	CASNPGTGLQETQYF
TRBV19	.	14	TRBJ1-4	.	TGTGCCAGTAGTCTCAGGGACTTGGCTGAAAAACTGTTTTTT	CASSLRDLAEKLFF
TRBV4-1	once	15	TRBJ1-5	.	TGCGCCAGCAGCCAAGGGCGGGACCGCAATCAGCCCCAGCATTTT	CASSQGRDRNQPQHF
TRBV3-1/TRBV3-2	few	16	TRBJ2-2	TRBD2	TGTGCCAGCAGCCAAGCGGGGACTAGCGGGTCCGGGGAGCTGTTTTTT	CASSQAGTSGSGELFF
TRBV5-8	.	17	TRBJ2-3	.	TGTGCCAGCAGCTTGGCCCGGGGGGCAGGGGTCACAGATACGCAGTATTTT	CASSLARGAGVTDTQYF
TRBV30	once	18	TRBJ2-3	.	TGTGCCTGGAGTCCGTACCTCCCATCTATTACCGGCACAGATACGCAGTATTTT	CAWSPYLPSITGTDTQYF
TRBV5-1	.	15	TRBJ2-7	TRBD1	TGCGCCAGCAGCCTGGGGACAGGGGGCGCATACGAGCAGTACTTC	CASSLGTGGAYEQYF
TRBV5-1	.	16	TRBJ2-1	TRBD1	TGCGCCAGCAGCTTGGAGTCTGGGACAGCCTACAATGAGCAGTTCTTC	CASSLESGTAYNEQFF
TRBV3-1/TRBV3-2	.	17	TRBJ2-6	.	TGTGCCAGCAGCCAGAACCTACTGACTTCTGGGGCCAACGTCCTGACTTTC	CASSQNLLTSGANVLTF
TRBV18	.	13	TRBJ1-1	.	TGTGCCAGCTCACCTATAGGCGGCACTGAAGCTTTCTTT	CASSPIGGTEAFF
TRBV25-1	.	14	TRBJ1-5	TRBD1	TGTGCCAGCAGTGCACAGGGGAGCAATCAGCCCCAGCATTTT	CASSAQGSNQPQHF
TRBV3-1/TRBV3-2	.	14	TRBJ2-5	.	TGTGCCAGCATTCAGGGTTTGTATGGAGAGACCCAGTACTTC	CASIQGLYGETQYF
TRBV24-1	.	16	TRBJ1-1	.	TGTGCCACCAGTGATACCACAGGGACGGGGAGCACTGAAGCTTTCTTT	CATSDTTGTGSTEAFF
TRBV5-8	.	16	TRBJ1-4	.	TGTGCCAGCAGCGCCCCAGGCAGGGGCGATCTTGAAAAACTGTTTTTT	CASSAPGRGDLEKLFF
TRBV19	.	15	TRBJ1-6	TRBD1	TGTGCCAGTAGTATATCGGGACAGGGAAGATCACCCCTCCACTTT	CASSISGQGRSPLHF